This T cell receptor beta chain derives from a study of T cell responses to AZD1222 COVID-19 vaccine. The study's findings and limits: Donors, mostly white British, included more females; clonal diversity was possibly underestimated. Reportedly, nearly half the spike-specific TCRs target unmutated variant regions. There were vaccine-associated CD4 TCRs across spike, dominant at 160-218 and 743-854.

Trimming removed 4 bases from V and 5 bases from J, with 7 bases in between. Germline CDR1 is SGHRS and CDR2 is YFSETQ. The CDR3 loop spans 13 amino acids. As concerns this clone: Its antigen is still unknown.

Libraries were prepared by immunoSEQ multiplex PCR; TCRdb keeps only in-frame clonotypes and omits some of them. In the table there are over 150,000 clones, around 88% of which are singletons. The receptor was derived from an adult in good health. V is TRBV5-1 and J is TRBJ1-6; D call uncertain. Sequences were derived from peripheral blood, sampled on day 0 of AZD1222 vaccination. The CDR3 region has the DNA TGCGCCAGCAGCGAACGGAATAATTCACCCCTCCACTTT. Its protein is CASSERNNSPLHF.